This passage covers 8 T cell receptor beta chains from one sample sequenced in a study of blood T cell repertoires in COVID-19. The table came from immunoSEQ multiplex PCR; TCRdb's copy has only in-frame clones and leaves some out. The sample has under 500,000 clones; over 75% are singletons. The sequenced sample was PBMCs or T cells enriched from blood (not recorded which). Receptors were obtained from a man aged 30 to 45 who had recovered from COVID-19.

This chain uses TRBV28 with TRBJ1-5, with D perhaps TRBD1 (5 bases). With 5 bases removed from V and 6 bases from J, the gap between germline ends came to 11 bases. Germline V gives CDR1 MDHEN, CDR2 SYDVKM. CDR3 length equals 13 residues. The CDR3, as DNA: TGTGCCAGCAGTCCGAGCAGGGTTCAGCCCCAGCATTTT. It translates to CASSPSRVQPQHF.

CDR3 sequence reads: CASSFMTNGPDTQYF. The CDR3 coding sequence is TGTGCCAGCAGCTTCATGACTAACGGTCCCGATACGCAGTATTTT. The chain carries TRBV11-2 and TRBJ2-3; D might be TRBD2 (5 bases). Germline V lookup: CDR1 SGHAT, CDR2 FQNNGV. Deletions cut 3 bases from V and 6 bases from J, with 16 bases between. The CDR3 spans 15 residues.

The V call is TRBV18, the J call TRBJ2-5, with D perhaps TRBD1 (5 bases). The CDR3 loop spans 15 amino acids. Deletions cut 0 bases from V and 4 bases from J, with 12 bases between. Germline CDR1 reads KGHSH; CDR2 reads LQKENI. The CDR3, as DNA: TGTGCCAGCTCACCACCGGCGTTTAGGGGAGAGACCCAGTACTTC. As protein: CASSPPAFRGETQYF.

CDR3 coding DNA: TGTGCCAGCAGCGTAGGGACAGGGGGCGCGTTTGGGGCCAACGTCCTGACTTTC. Protein: CASSVGTGGAFGANVLTF. The V call is TRBV9, the J call TRBJ2-6, with TRBD1 matching over 11 bases. The germline gives CDR1 SGDLS, CDR2 YYNGEE. The CDR3 is 18 residues long. V gave up 0 bases and J gave up 3 bases; unmatched junction bases: 5.

Only a few counts were recorded for this clone. The chain links TRBV3-1 (or the pseudogene TRBV3-2) to TRBJ1-1; no clear D. This CDR3 spans 14 amino acids. The V end lost 0 bases, the J end lost 0 bases, and 5 bases lay between the germline ends. Germline CDR1 LGHDT, CDR2 YNNKEL (reference sequence). The CDR3 region has the DNA TGTGCCAGCAGCCAAGAAATCATGAACACTGAAGCTTTCTTT. Its protein product is CASSQEIMNTEAFF.

This clone was picked up one time. The chain employs TRBV10-3 and TRBJ2-7; D possibly corresponds to TRBD1 (6 bases). V lost 8 bases, J lost 4 bases, and 15 bases lay in between. Germline assignment: CDR1 ENHRY and CDR2 SYGVKD. The CDR3 has 13 residues. CDR3 in amino acids: CAIQPTGEYEQYF. The CDR3 DNA reads TGTGCCATCCAGCCGACAGGCGAATACGAGCAGTACTTC.

V and J are TRBV30 and TRBJ1-5, with 8 positions matching TRBD1. The CDR3 sequence is 15 residues long. The trim removed 0 bases at V and 5 bases at J, leaving 6 bases unmatched. The germline gives CDR1 GTSNPN, CDR2 SVGIG (reference sequence). The CDR3 is CAWSVHTGGYQPQHF. The CDR3 nucleotides are TGTGCCTGGAGTGTACATACAGGGGGGTATCAGCCCCAGCATTTT. The full variable domain, its missing parts supplied by reference TRBV30 and TRBJ1-5, is SQTIHQWPATLVQPVGSPLSLECTVEGTSNPNLYWYRQAAGRGLQLLFYSVGIGQISSEVPQNLSASRPQDRQFILSSKKLLLSDSGFYLCAWSVHTGGYQPQHFGDGTRLSIL.

The rearrangement uses TRBV19 and TRBJ2-1; 10 bases agree with TRBD2. CDR1 is LNHDA and CDR2 is SQIVND in the germline V gene (reference sequence). This CDR3 region has 13 residues. The J segment lost 6 bases and the V segment lost 8 bases, leaving 4 bases of the junction unmatched. This CDR3 is CASGRTSGNEQFF. CDR3 sequence (DNA): TGTGCCAGTGGAAGGACTAGCGGCAATGAGCAGTTCTTC.